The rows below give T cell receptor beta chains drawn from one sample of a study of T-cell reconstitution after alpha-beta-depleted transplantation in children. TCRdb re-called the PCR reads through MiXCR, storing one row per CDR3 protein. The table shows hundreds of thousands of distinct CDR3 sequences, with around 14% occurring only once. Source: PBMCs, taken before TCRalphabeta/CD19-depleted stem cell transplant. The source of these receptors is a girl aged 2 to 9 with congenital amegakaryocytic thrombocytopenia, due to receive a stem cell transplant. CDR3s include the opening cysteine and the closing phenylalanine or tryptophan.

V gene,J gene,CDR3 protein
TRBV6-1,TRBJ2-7,CASCDKAFTQYF
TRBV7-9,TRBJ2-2,CASSPSGGGVGELFF
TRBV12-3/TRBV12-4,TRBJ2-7,CASSFPGQSPYEQYF
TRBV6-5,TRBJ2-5,CASSYSIGTGAGGTQYF
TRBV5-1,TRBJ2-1,CASSLGTYAYNEQFF
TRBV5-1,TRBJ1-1,CASSPALDTEAFF
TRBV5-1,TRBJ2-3,CASSLVGGADTQYF
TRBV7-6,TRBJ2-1,CASSLASAGLNNEQFF
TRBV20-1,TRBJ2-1,CSARDANPQISNEQFF
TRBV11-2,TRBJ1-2,CASSLESGRTVLYGYTF
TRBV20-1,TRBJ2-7,CSARDGSGRAYEQYF
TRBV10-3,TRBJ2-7,CAISESHEQYF
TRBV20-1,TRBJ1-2,CSASTAGRNYGYTF
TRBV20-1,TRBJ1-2,CSASRQGDHGYTF
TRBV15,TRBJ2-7,CATSYVPGRQYEQYF
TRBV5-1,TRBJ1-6,CASSADSNSPLHF
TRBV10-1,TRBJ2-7,CASSEGGPYEQYF
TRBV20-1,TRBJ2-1,CSAPLGEQFF
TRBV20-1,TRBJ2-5,CSARTGTQETQYF
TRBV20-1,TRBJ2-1,CSATRTGAGEQFF
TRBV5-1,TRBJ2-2,CASSLRDRPYTGELFF
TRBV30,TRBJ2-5,CAWSGGPSQETQYF
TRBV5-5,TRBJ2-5,CASAPGPSETQYF
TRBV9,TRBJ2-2,CASSIGLAGAGELFF
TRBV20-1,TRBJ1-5,CSATSDRGGQPQHF
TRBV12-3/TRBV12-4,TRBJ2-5,CASSFRGRGKETQYF
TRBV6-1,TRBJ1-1,CASSDLTNTEAFF
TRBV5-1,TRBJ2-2,CASSLAAGTGELFF
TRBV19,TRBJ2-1,CASQPPHPIAGGQYNEQFF
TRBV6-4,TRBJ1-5,CASRTTGVNHPQHF
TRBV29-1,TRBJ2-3,CSAMTSGGTDTQYF
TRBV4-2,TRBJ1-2,CASSQVGALVNYGYTF
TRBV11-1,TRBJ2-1,CASSLGGSQYNEQFF
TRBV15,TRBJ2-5,CATSRDAGQETQYF
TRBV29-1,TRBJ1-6,CSVKTGSNSPLHF